These 4 T cell receptor beta chains originate from one sample sequenced in a study of shared clonotypes between healthy human individuals. Repertoires were generated with immunoSEQ multiplex PCR, while TCRdb's copy carries only in-frame clones and drops some. The sample records around 2,000,000 clones, 90% to 95% being singletons. Material: naive CD4+ T cells sorted from blood. Subset given: CD45RA+ positively selected. The receptors here all came from a man aged 18 to 35 in good health.

The chain couples TRBV30 to TRBJ1-1; the match to TRBD1 covers 7 bases. Trimming removed 7 bases from V and 2 bases from J; junction bases left unmatched: 7. CDR3 length: 13 amino acids. Looked up from germline, CDR1 is GTSNPN and CDR2 is SVGIG (reference sequence). The CDR3 loop is CALDRQGNTEAFF. The CDR3 DNA reads TGTGCCTTAGACAGACAGGGAAACACTGAAGCTTTCTTT.

The chain carries TRBV5-1 and TRBJ1-5; 10 bases map to TRBD1. Germline CDR1 and CDR2: SGHRS and YFSETQ. The CDR3 contains 15 residues. The V and J ends lost 5 bases and 5 bases, in that order; junction bases with no gene match: 7. The CDR3 DNA reads TGCGCCAGCAGGGCGACAGGGGGCGCGGATCAGCCCCAGCATTTT. It translates to CASRATGGADQPQHF.

The V call is TRBV14, the J call TRBJ1-2; possibly TRBD1 for D (5 bases). This CDR3 has 15 residues. Trimming took off 6 bases at V and 4 bases at J, with 18 bases between the two ends. The germline V gene encodes CDR1 SGHDN and CDR2 FVKESK. CDR3 nucleotide sequence: TGTGCCAGCAGTCGACCCGGGACGGAGGGCTATGGCTACACCTTC. The encoded protein is CASSRPGTEGYGYTF.

This rearrangement joins TRBV5-4 to TRBJ2-4; 10 bases are shared with TRBD2. This CDR3 contains 14 residues. Germline V gene lookup returns CDR1 SGHNT and CDR2 YYREEE (reference sequence). J gave up 5 bases and V 5 bases, and 4 bases lay outside the gene matches. DNA of the CDR3: TGTGCCAGCAGTCTAGCGGGAGTCGAAAACATTCAGTACTTC. Its translation is CASSLAGVENIQYF.